These T cell receptor beta chains were read from a single sample in a study of cytomegalovirus exposure and HLA in healthy donors. The repertoire was sequenced with immunoSEQ multiplex PCR; TCRdb's copy has only in-frame clones and lacks some. The data contain over 150,000 clones, roughly 79% of them seen just once; the ten biggest clones take up approximately 13%. Sequenced sample: PBMCs. Receptors originate from a woman between 50 and 59 years old in good health and CMV-seronegative. Both conserved end residues are part of each CDR3. A D gene is named only where the DNA matches it firmly. For some rows the clone size is stated as once, few or many, or as a class when expanded; others skip it.

V	J	size	D	CDR3	DNA
TRBV28	TRBJ2-1	-	-	CASSFRSSYNEQFF	TGTGCCAGCAGTTTCCGGAGCTCCTACAATGAGCAGTTCTTC
TRBV28	TRBJ1-2	-	-	CASSRGGYGYTF	TGTGCCAGCAGTCGGGGTGGATATGGCTACACCTTC
TRBV6-1	TRBJ1-1	once	TRBD1	CASIPRDRYTEAFF	TGTGCCAGCATCCCCCGGGACAGATACACTGAAGCTTTCTTT
TRBV5-4	TRBJ2-2	-	-	CASTSTGELFF	TGTGCCAGCACCAGTACCGGGGAGCTGTTTTTT
TRBV29-1	TRBJ1-2	-	TRBD1	CSVYEGTGTLGYTF	TGCAGCGTATACGAGGGGACAGGGACATTGGGCTACACCTTC
TRBV5-1	TRBJ2-7	-	-	CASSYTTTTTYEQYF	TGCGCCAGCAGCTATACTACTACCACAACCTACGAGCAGTACTTC
TRBV5-6	TRBJ2-5	-	-	CASSLGQQETQYF	TGTGCCAGCAGCTTGGGACAGCAAGAGACCCAGTACTTC
TRBV28	TRBJ1-5	-	-	CASNIGGSNQPQHF	TGTGCCAGCAACATAGGGGGTTCTAATCAGCCCCAGCATTTT
TRBV11-3	TRBJ2-3	-	TRBD1	CASSARGQGADTQYF	TGTGCCAGCAGCGCAAGGGGGCAGGGTGCAGATACGCAGTATTTT
TRBV11-3	TRBJ1-2	-	-	CASSPPGGRRPNYGYTF	TGTGCCAGCAGTCCCCCCGGTGGCAGGCGACCTAACTATGGCTACACCTTC
TRBV7-2	TRBJ2-1	-	-	CASSSPRVGGGQGNEQFF	TGTGCCAGCAGCTCACCGCGGGTAGGAGGGGGCCAGGGCAATGAGCAGTTCTTC
TRBV6-5	TRBJ1-1	-	-	CASSYGRETEAFF	TGTGCCAGCAGTTACGGACGGGAAACTGAAGCTTTCTTT
TRBV6-1	TRBJ2-5	-	-	CASSGEPLSGTQYF	TGTGCCAGCAGTGGAGAGCCCCTTAGTGGGACCCAGTACTTC
TRBV5-1	TRBJ2-7	-	TRBD2	CASSVGLGTYEQYF	TGCGCCAGCAGCGTCGGACTAGGCACCTACGAGCAGTACTTC
TRBV9	TRBJ1-6	few	-	CASSVDVAGAGDGSPLHF	TGTGCCAGCAGCGTAGATGTCGCGGGGGCAGGGGATGGCTCACCCCTCCACTTT
TRBV19	TRBJ2-7	few	-	CASSISGGGEQYF	TGTGCCAGTAGTATCTCAGGGGGAGGCGAGCAGTACTTC
TRBV5-1	TRBJ2-2	-	TRBD1	CASSLGTGTANTGELFF	TGCGCCAGCAGCTTGGGGACGGGGACAGCCAACACCGGGGAGCTGTTTTTT
TRBV7-2	TRBJ2-3	few	-	CASSTRVAGTDTQYF	TGTGCCAGCAGCACCAGGGTAGCCGGCACAGATACGCAGTATTTT
TRBV7-2	TRBJ2-1	-	TRBD2	CASSFMWGGEFRNEQFF	TGTGCCAGCAGCTTCATGTGGGGGGGTGAATTTCGGAATGAGCAGTTCTTC
TRBV29-1	TRBJ2-3	-	TRBD2	CSVAGLSTDTQYF	TGCAGCGTTGCGGGACTAAGCACAGATACGCAGTATTTT
TRBV6-1	TRBJ1-6	-	-	CASSEVMRQMNSPLHF	TGTGCCAGCAGTGAAGTCATGAGACAAATGAATTCACCCCTCCACTTT
TRBV7-3	TRBJ1-1	once	-	CASSPQVGGGRLNTEAFF	TGTGCCAGCAGCCCACAGGTGGGGGGAGGTAGACTGAACACTGAAGCTTTCTTT
TRBV7-6	TRBJ1-4	-	-	CASSLAIAGAANEKLFF	TGTGCCAGCAGCTTAGCGATCGCGGGGGCGGCTAATGAAAAACTGTTTTTT
TRBV10-3	TRBJ1-5	-	TRBD1	CAISDRDSLSNQPQHF	TGTGCCATCAGTGACCGGGACAGCCTTAGCAATCAGCCCCAGCATTTT
TRBV25-1	TRBJ2-3	-	TRBD1	CASSDGTGETQSADTQYF	TGTGCCAGCAGTGACGGGACAGGGGAAACCCAAAGCGCAGATACGCAGTATTTT
TRBV2	TRBJ2-1	few	-	CASSETGARRNEQFF	TGTGCCAGCAGTGAAACTGGGGCTAGAAGGAATGAGCAGTTCTTC
TRBV28	TRBJ2-5	-	TRBD2	CASSPSGLAGWYQETQYF	TGTGCCAGCAGCCCGTCCGGACTAGCGGGATGGTACCAAGAGACCCAGTACTTC
TRBV9	TRBJ2-2	once	-	CASSGPTGANTGELFF	TGTGCCAGCAGCGGACCCACGGGGGCGAACACCGGGGAGCTGTTTTTT
TRBV14	TRBJ2-1	-	TRBD1	CASSHLQEPETGERGEQFF	TGTGCCAGCAGCCATCTTCAAGAGCCAGAGACAGGGGAAAGGGGTGAGCAGTTCTTC
TRBV10-3	TRBJ2-2	-	TRBD2	CAIAASGVGGTGELFF	TGTGCCATCGCGGCTAGCGGGGTTGGGGGCACCGGGGAGCTGTTTTTT
TRBV6-1	TRBJ1-6	-	TRBD1	CASKRQGDRTLHF	TGTGCCAGCAAGAGACAGGGAGACCGAACCCTCCACTTT
TRBV4-1	TRBJ1-1	-	-	CASSSGGRGTEAFF	TGCGCCAGCAGTTCCGGGGGAAGGGGCACTGAAGCTTTCTTT
TRBV5-4	TRBJ2-2	-	TRBD1	CASSLGLGQANTGELFF	TGTGCCAGCAGCTTGGGATTGGGACAGGCTAACACCGGGGAGCTGTTTTTT
TRBV5-6	TRBJ1-6	-	-	CASSLLYSPLHF	TGTGCCAGCAGCTTGCTATATTCACCCCTCCACTTT
TRBV29-1	TRBJ1-1	-	-	CSASWGENTEAFF	TGCAGCGCCTCATGGGGGGAGAACACTGAAGCTTTCTTT
TRBV7-9	TRBJ1-1	few	-	CASSYRFPFF	TGTGCCAGCAGTTACAGGTTTCCTTTCTTT
TRBV21-1	TRBJ2-1	-	-	CASSKGRREHTHEQFF	TGTGCCAGCAGCAAAGGTCGCCGGGAACATACCCATGAGCAGTTCTTC
TRBV6-5	TRBJ2-1	-	-	CASSYSLVSSYNEQFF	TGTGCCAGCAGTTACTCGCTAGTGAGCTCCTACAATGAGCAGTTCTTC
TRBV4-3	TRBJ2-7	-	TRBD2	CASSRGLGDEQYF	TGCGCCAGCAGCCGCGGACTAGGGGACGAGCAGTACTTC
TRBV21-1	TRBJ2-5	-	-	CASSKIRSIRSGGTQYF	TGTGCCAGCAGCAAGATTCGAAGTATACGATCCGGAGGGACCCAGTACTTC
TRBV27	TRBJ2-1	-	-	CASSFFFQGNNEQFF	TGTGCCAGCAGTTTCTTTTTCCAGGGGAATAATGAGCAGTTCTTC
TRBV7-2	TRBJ2-1	-	TRBD2	CASSLVVAGGRQFF	TGTGCCAGCAGCTTAGTGGTAGCGGGGGGCCGGCAGTTCTTC
TRBV6-5	TRBJ1-2	-	TRBD1	CASSYSKGAYGYTF	TGTGCCAGCAGTTACTCGAAGGGGGCTTATGGCTACACCTTC
TRBV4-1	TRBJ1-6	-	TRBD1	CASSQEGAGNSPLHF	TGCGCCAGCAGCCAGGAGGGGGCAGGGAATTCACCCCTCCACTTT
TRBV9	TRBJ2-3	-	TRBD2	CASSVEDGRATDTQYF	TGTGCCAGCAGCGTCGAAGACGGGAGGGCCACAGATACGCAGTATTTT
TRBV5-1	TRBJ1-1	-	TRBD1	CASSLDRGPNTEAFF	TGCGCCAGCAGCTTAGACAGGGGACCGAACACTGAAGCTTTCTTT
TRBV18	TRBJ1-1	-	TRBD1	CASSPNRGTFTEAFF	TGTGCCAGCTCACCCAACAGGGGCACGTTCACTGAAGCTTTCTTT
TRBV29-1	TRBJ1-2	-	-	CSVGSLNYGYTF	TGCAGCGTTGGCAGTCTGAACTATGGCTACACCTTC
TRBV10-3	TRBJ2-7	-	-	CAISDFEGPEQYF	TGTGCCATCAGTGATTTTGAGGGCCCCGAGCAGTACTTC
TRBV28	TRBJ1-2	-	TRBD1	CASSSGTGGDYGYTF	TGTGCCAGCAGTTCCGGGACAGGGGGGGATTATGGCTACACCTTC
TRBV2	TRBJ2-1	once	TRBD2	CASSVGGNNEQFF	TGTGCCAGCAGTGTCGGGGGGAACAATGAGCAGTTCTTC
TRBV27	TRBJ2-1	-	TRBD2	CASSLGSGRANEQFF	TGTGCCAGCAGTTTAGGTAGCGGGAGGGCCAATGAGCAGTTCTTC
TRBV19	TRBJ1-1	once	TRBD1	CASSPQTGVSSARTEAFF	TGTGCCAGTAGTCCGCAGACAGGGGTTTCGTCTGCGCGCACTGAAGCTTTCTTT
TRBV13	TRBJ2-3	-	-	CASSYRWDTQYF	TGTGCCAGCAGCTACCGGTGGGATACGCAGTATTTT